The clone carrying this T cell receptor (beta chain) was seen repeatedly, ten times or more. The sample originates from a study of spatial heterogeneity in lung cancer. Study information: The donors, 70 or so patients with untreated early-stage non-small cell lung cancer, provided the samples. Around two years after resection was the median timing of the follow-up PBMC samples, which were sequenced when available. The study observed each unique TCR and UMI combination more than ten times on average in raw reads.

TCRdb called the 5' RACE reads again in MiXCR, with one record for every CDR3 protein. The data hold about 110,000 distinct CDR3 sequences, with roughly 10% observed a single time. Time point meaning: blood at routine non-recurrence follow-up after resection. Whole RNA came from tumor, nontumor lung or frozen PBMC and was sequenced without being sorted. The germline V gene encodes CDR1 MDHEN and CDR2 SYDVKM. CDR3 size: 13 residues. Trimming took 4 bases from V and 5 from J; bases not matched to a gene: 3. The chain joins TRBV28 to TRBJ2-3, with 7 bases identical to TRBD2. This TCR came from a female donor with early-stage non-small cell lung cancer. Sequenced here: PBMCs, sampled at follow-up. CDR3 sequence: CASSSGGEDTQYF. CDR3 nucleotide sequence: TGTGCCAGCAGTTCGGGGGGTGAAGATACGCAGTATTTT.